This T cell receptor beta chain originates from a study of cytomegalovirus exposure and HLA in healthy donors. The validation cohort, a group of more than 95 subjects, included the donors and was separate from the approximately 670-subject first cohort. As for this clone: Its antigen remains unknown.

Study-level results: Reportedly, cytomegalovirus status was diagnosed with high sensitivity and specificity.

Clones were sequenced by immunoSEQ multiplex PCR, and TCRdb holds only the in-frame ones, with some missing. This sample has 150,000 to 200,000 clones, with over 85% found just once. The specimen sequenced was PBMCs. This clonotype originated in a man aged 18 to 35 in good health and CMV-seropositive.

CDR3 amino acids: CASSLDGAVEPQHF. CDR3 in DNA: TGTGCCAGCAGCTTAGATGGGGCCGTGGAGCCCCAGCATTTT. The chain recombines TRBV7-9 with TRBJ1-5; a weak D match, TRBD1 (5 bases). The CDR3 loop spans 14 amino acids. In germline, CDR1 is SEHNR, CDR2 FQNEAQ (reference sequence). Trimming removed 1 base from V and 8 bases from J, with 12 bases in between.